This is a list of T cell receptor beta chains from one sample in a study of blood T cell repertoires in COVID-19. This table comes from immunoSEQ multiplex PCR, and its TCRdb copy is limited to in-frame clones, with some not included. The repertoire holds about 68,000 clones, with around nine tenths as singletons. The sample consisted of peripheral blood. The receptors were sampled from a man over 45 with active COVID-19. CDR3s include the opening cysteine and the closing phenylalanine or tryptophan. The D gene is left open where the match is weak. A row's size may be missing; if present it is once, few, many or a size class.

TRBV6-5	TRBJ2-7	-	-	TGTGCCAGCAGCATGCAGCGGCAGACCTACGAGCAGTACTTC	CASSMQRQTYEQYF
TRBV19	TRBJ1-1	TRBD1	-	TGTGCCAGCTGGTTGAGAGGGGGCCGGGGCACTGAAGCTTTCTTT	CASWLRGGRGTEAFF
TRBV5-1	TRBJ1-1	-	-	TGCGCCAGCAGCTTGGCGGGGATGAACACTGAAGCTTTCTTT	CASSLAGMNTEAFF
TRBV7-3	TRBJ1-1	-	-	TGTGCCAGCAGCGCACAGGGGAACACTGAAGCTTTCTTT	CASSAQGNTEAFF
TRBV19	TRBJ1-1	-	-	TGTGCCAGTAGTATTGTGGACGAGCGGAGAGCTTTCTTT	CASSIVDERRAFF
TRBV7-9	TRBJ2-2	TRBD1	few	TGTGCCAGCAGCCTAGGGACAGGGGGCGGCGGGGAGCTGTTTTTT	CASSLGTGGGGELFF
TRBV6-6	TRBJ2-4	TRBD1	few	TGTGCCAGCAGTATACAGGGGGCGCCGGGAAACATTCAGTACTTC	CASSIQGAPGNIQYF
TRBV6-4	TRBJ2-1	TRBD2	-	TGTGCCAGCAGGCCGGGACTAGCGCTCAATGAGCAGTTCTTC	CASRPGLALNEQFF
TRBV7-2	TRBJ2-5	-	-	TGTGCCAGCAGCCGGAGGGGGAGGGCCGGGGAGACCCAGTACTTC	CASSRRGRAGETQYF
TRBV5-8	TRBJ2-6	TRBD1	-	TGTGCCAGCAGCTTGGAGACAGGGACTGGGGCCAACGTCCTGACTTTC	CASSLETGTGANVLTF
TRBV27	TRBJ2-7	-	-	TGTGCCAGCAGTCCGGCCCCCCCTAGTGAGCAGTACTTC	CASSPAPPSEQYF
TRBV18	TRBJ2-7	TRBD1	-	TGTGCCAGCTCACCAAGGACAGGGAATCCCTACGAGCAGTACTTC	CASSPRTGNPYEQYF
TRBV5-5	TRBJ2-7	-	-	TGTGCCAGCAGCTTGTCGGCAGCGCCCTACGAGCAGTACTTC	CASSLSAAPYEQYF
TRBV6-4	TRBJ1-1	-	once	TGTGCCAGCAGTGACCGGGGAGAGAACAGTCCCACTGAAGCTTTCTTT	CASSDRGENSPTEAFF
TRBV4-2	TRBJ1-3	-	-	TGTGCCAGCAGCCAAGAGCCCATCTGGCAGGGGTCCCCCCTCTCTGGAAACACCATATATTTT	CASSQEPIWQGSPLSGNTIYF
TRBV7-2	TRBJ1-4	-	-	TGTGCCAGCAGCTTAGCACAGGGTGCAACTAATGAAAAACTGTTTTTT	CASSLAQGATNEKLFF
TRBV11-3	TRBJ1-6	TRBD1	-	TGTGCCAGCAGCCTTGCGGGACAGGCGGCTTCACCCCTCCACTTT	CASSLAGQAASPLHF
TRBV27	TRBJ1-6	-	once	TGTGCCAGCAGCTATTATAATTCACCCCTCCACTTT	CASSYYNSPLHF
TRBV6-5	TRBJ1-2	TRBD1	-	TGTGCCAGCAGCTTCCCGGACAGGGTGAACTATGGCTACACCTTC	CASSFPDRVNYGYTF
TRBV5-4	TRBJ1-1	-	-	TGTGCCAGCAGCTCGGAGCGGGGGAACACTGAAGCTTTCTTT	CASSSERGNTEAFF
TRBV7-3	TRBJ2-2	-	-	TGTGCCAGCAGCTTAACGGACGGAGGCGGGGAGCTGTTTTTT	CASSLTDGGGELFF
TRBV5-6	TRBJ1-3	-	-	TGTGCCAGCAGCTTTGTGGGGGCGCGGGACACCATATATTTT	CASSFVGARDTIYF
TRBV6-2/TRBV6-3	TRBJ1-2	TRBD1	-	TGTGCCAGCAGCGGGACAGGGAGGTATGGCTACACCTTC	CASSGTGRYGYTF
TRBV6-5	TRBJ1-6	-	-	TGTGCCAGCAGTTACTCACAGGGTTCACCCCTCCACTTT	CASSYSQGSPLHF
TRBV30	TRBJ2-3	TRBD2	-	TGTGCCTGGAGTGTAGGGACTAGCGGGAGCACAGATACGCAGTATTTT	CAWSVGTSGSTDTQYF
TRBV5-1	TRBJ2-5	TRBD2	-	TGCGCCAGCAGCTTGGGGCTAGCGGGAGTAGAGACCCAGTACTTC	CASSLGLAGVETQYF
TRBV4-3	TRBJ2-7	TRBD2	-	TGCGCCAGCAGCCAAGTACTAGCGCCTACCTACGAGCAGTACTTC	CASSQVLAPTYEQYF
TRBV18	TRBJ2-3	-	-	TGTGCCAGCTCACTTGTGGGGGCAGGCGAAGATACGCAGTATTTT	CASSLVGAGEDTQYF
TRBV6-5	TRBJ1-2	-	once	TGTGCCAGCAGCCGGCCCGGCGGAGGATATGGCTACACCTTC	CASSRPGGGYGYTF
TRBV4-2	TRBJ1-2	-	-	TGTGCCAGCAGCCAAGAGAACGAGGTTTACTATGGCTACACCTTC	CASSQENEVYYGYTF
TRBV27	TRBJ2-1	-	-	TGTGCCAGCAGTTTAACGGGAGTATCCTACAATGAGCAGTTCTTC	CASSLTGVSYNEQFF
TRBV4-2	TRBJ2-3	TRBD2	-	TGTGCCAGCAGCCAAGACCCCCGGCGGGAGACAGATACGCAGTATTTT	CASSQDPRRETDTQYF
TRBV7-2	TRBJ2-3	TRBD1	-	TGTGCCAGCAGCTTAGCGAAAGGGGACAGATCCACAGATACGCAGTATTTT	CASSLAKGDRSTDTQYF
TRBV5-6	TRBJ1-4	TRBD1	-	TGTGCCAGCAGCTTACAGCCCGGGACAGGGGGTTCTTTAGGAAAACTGTTTTTT	CASSLQPGTGGSLGKLFF
TRBV6-5	TRBJ1-3	-	-	TGTGCCAGCAGCCGTCAGGCCCGGTCGGGAAACACCATATATTTT	CASSRQARSGNTIYF
TRBV24-1	TRBJ2-2	TRBD1	once	TGTGCCACCAGTTTGGGACAGGGAGAAACCGGGGAGCTGTTTTTT	CATSLGQGETGELFF
TRBV27	TRBJ1-1	-	-	TGTGCCAGCAGTTCCACGCGGGGGAGTGAAGCTTTCTTT	CASSSTRGSEAFF
TRBV9	TRBJ2-3	TRBD2	once	TGTGCCAGCAGCACGGTAGCGGGACCCACAGATACGCAGTATTTT	CASSTVAGPTDTQYF
TRBV28	TRBJ1-2	-	few	TGTGCCAGCAGTTTAAATCAGGGGATCTACTATGGCTACACCTTC	CASSLNQGIYYGYTF
TRBV9	TRBJ2-7	TRBD1	once	TGTGCCAGCAGCGTGGGGGGACAGGGGGCCGAGCAGTACTTC	CASSVGGQGAEQYF
TRBV5-6	TRBJ2-3	TRBD2	-	TGTGCCAGCAGCTTTGGACTAGCGGGACCCCCTAGTCCCACAGATACGCAGTATTTT	CASSFGLAGPPSPTDTQYF
TRBV5-6	TRBJ2-7	TRBD2	-	TGTGCCAGCAGCTCCTGGACTAGCGGGAGGGCCTACGAGCAGTACTTC	CASSSWTSGRAYEQYF
TRBV7-7	TRBJ2-3	-	-	TGTGCTAGCAGCCCCCGGCAGGGGTTGAGCACAGATACGCAGTATTTT	CASSPRQGLSTDTQYF
TRBV28	TRBJ2-5	TRBD1	-	TGTGCCAGCAGTTCGGGGGCCAGGGGGCTGAAGACCCAGTACTTC	CASSSGARGLKTQYF
TRBV5-4	TRBJ2-7	TRBD2	-	TGTGCCAGCAGCCGTATAGCGGGACTGAGCTCCTACGAGCAGTACTTC	CASSRIAGLSSYEQYF
TRBV6-2/TRBV6-3	TRBJ2-7	TRBD1	-	TGTGCCAGCAGTGGCGCCGGGACAGGGGAGACCTACGAGCAGTACTTC	CASSGAGTGETYEQYF
TRBV30	TRBJ2-3	-	-	TGTGCCTGGAGTGTACGAATGGCCGTTTTCATCGGCACAGATACGCAGTATTTT	CAWSVRMAVFIGTDTQYF
TRBV6-6	TRBJ2-3	-	-	TGTGCCAGCAGTACCCTTGCGGGCACAGATACGCAGTATTTT	CASSTLAGTDTQYF
TRBV5-5	TRBJ2-5	TRBD1	-	TGTGCCAGCAGCCTGCTTCCGGGACAGGGGTCCCAAGAGACCCAGTACTTC	CASSLLPGQGSQETQYF
TRBV9	TRBJ1-1	-	once	TGTGCCAGCGCCGCATTAGGGGGGAACACTGAAGCTTTCTTT	CASAALGGNTEAFF
TRBV27	TRBJ2-1	-	once	TGTGCCAGCACCCAACGCGGGCCCAATGAGCAGTTCTTC	CASTQRGPNEQFF
TRBV3-1/TRBV3-2	TRBJ1-1	-	few	TGTGCCAGCAGCCAAGATGGAGGGGACGCTTTCTTT	CASSQDGGDAFF
TRBV12-3/TRBV12-4	TRBJ1-2	-	-	TGTGCCAGCAGTTTAACCGGGTCTGAGGGCTACACCTTC	CASSLTGSEGYTF
TRBV19	TRBJ1-1	TRBD1	-	TGTGCCAGTAGTGTTCGGCGGGACAGGGGCACTGAAGCTTTCTTT	CASSVRRDRGTEAFF
TRBV11-3	TRBJ2-7	TRBD1	-	TGTGCCAGCAGCTCGACAGGGGTCCCCAACGAGCAGTACTTC	CASSSTGVPNEQYF
TRBV3-1/TRBV3-2	TRBJ1-2	TRBD1	once	TGTGCCAGCAGCCACCAAAACAGGGGCTATGGCTACACCTTC	CASSHQNRGYGYTF
TRBV7-9	TRBJ1-1	-	-	TGTGCCAGCAGCTTACTTGGGAGGGACACTGAAGCTTTCTTT	CASSLLGRDTEAFF
TRBV19	TRBJ1-1	-	-	TGTGCCAGTAGTATACGGGACTATCGGACATCAAACACTGAAGCTTTCTTT	CASSIRDYRTSNTEAFF
TRBV14	TRBJ1-1	-	-	TGTGCCAGCAGCCGGATGACAGGATTCAACACTGAAGCTTTCTTT	CASSRMTGFNTEAFF